A selection of T cell receptor beta chains follows, all from one sample in a study of PD-1 blockade in classical Hodgkin lymphoma. Data came from immunoSEQ multiplex PCR; TCRdb stores just in-frame clones and leaves some out. The data contain 25,000 to 35,000 clones, approximately 67% of them seen just once; the ten biggest clones take up 3.9%. Source: peripheral blood mononuclear cells (PBMCs), taken before the fourth cycle of nivolumab. All receptors derive from a human donor with classical Hodgkin lymphoma. Each CDR3 is given with its conserved first and last residue. Fields, in order: CDR3 length, clone size, V gene, D gene, J gene, CDR3 DNA, CDR3 protein. The D gene is left open where the match is weak. Rows may omit the clone size; those that give it use once, few, many or a size class.

len: 14
abundance: .
v_gene: TRBV11-2
d_gene: .
j_gene: TRBJ2-7
CDR3nt: TGTGCCAGCAGCTTTTCCTCAGGGGAGTACGAGCAGTACTTC
CDR3aa: CASSFSSGEYEQYF

len: 13
abundance: .
v_gene: TRBV9
d_gene: .
j_gene: TRBJ2-5
CDR3nt: TGTGCCAGCAGCGTATCTGGACAAGAGACCCAGTACTTC
CDR3aa: CASSVSGQETQYF

len: 16
abundance: few
v_gene: TRBV9
d_gene: .
j_gene: TRBJ1-3
CDR3nt: TGTGCCAGCAGCGTAGACAGCCTCTACTCTGGAAACACCATATATTTT
CDR3aa: CASSVDSLYSGNTIYF

len: 14
abundance: few
v_gene: TRBV15
d_gene: .
j_gene: TRBJ1-1
CDR3nt: TGTGCCACCTCCGAGGCGGCAGTGATCCCTGAAGCTTTCTTT
CDR3aa: CATSEAAVIPEAFF

len: 19
abundance: .
v_gene: TRBV7-2
d_gene: .
j_gene: TRBJ1-2
CDR3nt: TGTGCCAGCAGCTTAGTTCCTCCTTTCGGGGACGGTGTTAACTATGGCTACACCTTC
CDR3aa: CASSLVPPFGDGVNYGYTF

len: 16
abundance: .
v_gene: TRBV25-1
d_gene: TRBD2
j_gene: TRBJ2-7
CDR3nt: TGTGCCAGCAGTGAATATGGTAGCGGGGCATCCTACGAGCAGTACTTC
CDR3aa: CASSEYGSGASYEQYF

len: 14
abundance: .
v_gene: TRBV5-4
d_gene: TRBD1
j_gene: TRBJ2-1
CDR3nt: TGTGCCAGCAGTGATCGGGACAGCTACAATGAGCAGTTCTTC
CDR3aa: CASSDRDSYNEQFF

len: 14
abundance: .
v_gene: TRBV27
d_gene: TRBD2
j_gene: TRBJ2-7
CDR3nt: TGTGCCACCCTTACTAGCGGGTTGTACTACGAGCAGTACTTC
CDR3aa: CATLTSGLYYEQYF

len: 13
abundance: .
v_gene: TRBV28
d_gene: .
j_gene: TRBJ1-1
CDR3nt: TGTGCCAGCGGGGAGGGGGTTTGGACTGAAGCTTTCTTT
CDR3aa: CASGEGVWTEAFF

len: 14
abundance: .
v_gene: TRBV11-1
d_gene: .
j_gene: TRBJ2-2
CDR3nt: TGTGCCAGCAGCTTAGAGAGTTGGACCGGGGAGCTGTTTTTT
CDR3aa: CASSLESWTGELFF

len: 14
abundance: .
v_gene: TRBV10-2
d_gene: .
j_gene: TRBJ1-2
CDR3nt: TGCGCCAGCAGTGCAACGACAGATGTCTATGGCTACACCTTC
CDR3aa: CASSATTDVYGYTF

len: 13
abundance: .
v_gene: TRBV6-5
d_gene: .
j_gene: TRBJ1-2
CDR3nt: TGTGCCAGCAGTGACGTATTTGCGGGTGGCTACACCTTC
CDR3aa: CASSDVFAGGYTF

len: 15
abundance: .
v_gene: TRBV7-9
d_gene: .
j_gene: TRBJ2-5
CDR3nt: TGTGCCAGCAGCCCGCTGGGGGCGGTCGAGGAGACCCAGTACTTC
CDR3aa: CASSPLGAVEETQYF

len: 15
abundance: .
v_gene: TRBV30
d_gene: .
j_gene: TRBJ1-4
CDR3nt: TGTGCCTGGAGTGTAAATTGGGGGCCCAGGGAAAAACTGTTTTTT
CDR3aa: CAWSVNWGPREKLFF

len: 12
abundance: few
v_gene: TRBV7-9
d_gene: .
j_gene: TRBJ2-2
CDR3nt: TGTGCCAGCAGCTCTGACACCGGGGAGCTGTTTTTT
CDR3aa: CASSSDTGELFF

len: 14
abundance: .
v_gene: TRBV6-5
d_gene: .
j_gene: TRBJ2-2
CDR3nt: TGTGCCAGCAAGCACGGGACGGTCACCGGGGAGCTGTTTTTT
CDR3aa: CASKHGTVTGELFF

len: 15
abundance: few
v_gene: TRBV25-1
d_gene: TRBD2
j_gene: TRBJ2-3
CDR3nt: TGTGCCAGCAGACCGAGCGGGGGGGGCCTGGATACGCAGTATTTT
CDR3aa: CASRPSGGGLDTQYF

len: 15
abundance: .
v_gene: TRBV19
d_gene: .
j_gene: TRBJ1-4
CDR3nt: TGTGCCAGTAGTAGGTTGAGGGCAGCTAATGAAAAACTGTTTTTT
CDR3aa: CASSRLRAANEKLFF

len: 16
abundance: .
v_gene: TRBV6-4
d_gene: TRBD2
j_gene: TRBJ2-1
CDR3nt: TGTGCCAGCAGTGACTCGGCTGGGGGGGACTACAATGAGCAGTTCTTC
CDR3aa: CASSDSAGGDYNEQFF

len: 15
abundance: few
v_gene: TRBV9
d_gene: TRBD1
j_gene: TRBJ2-5
CDR3nt: TGTGCCAGCAGCCTCAGCGGGACAGGGACAGAGACCCAGTACTTC
CDR3aa: CASSLSGTGTETQYF

len: 15
abundance: few
v_gene: TRBV4-3
d_gene: .
j_gene: TRBJ2-1
CDR3nt: TGCGCCAGCAGCCAAGGAGTTGGGACGGACAATGAGCAGTTCTTC
CDR3aa: CASSQGVGTDNEQFF

len: 14
abundance: .
v_gene: TRBV18
d_gene: .
j_gene: TRBJ1-1
CDR3nt: TGTGCCAGCTCACCCCAGGATTTGAACACTGAAGCTTTCTTT
CDR3aa: CASSPQDLNTEAFF

len: 16
abundance: .
v_gene: TRBV5-1
d_gene: .
j_gene: TRBJ2-1
CDR3nt: TGCGCCAGCAGCTTTGGGGGTCCGAGCTCCTACAATGAGCAGTTCTTC
CDR3aa: CASSFGGPSSYNEQFF

len: 15
abundance: .
v_gene: TRBV9
d_gene: .
j_gene: TRBJ1-1
CDR3nt: TGTGCCAGCAGCGTAGACAGTGGTGGGGACACTGAAGCTTTCTTT
CDR3aa: CASSVDSGGDTEAFF

len: 15
abundance: .
v_gene: TRBV10-3
d_gene: .
j_gene: TRBJ1-6
CDR3nt: TGTGCCATCAGCGAAGAACAGGGCTCTAATTCACCCCTCCACTTT
CDR3aa: CAISEEQGSNSPLHF

len: 14
abundance: .
v_gene: TRBV6-5
d_gene: TRBD2
j_gene: TRBJ2-1
CDR3nt: TGTGCCAGCAATCCCCTAGCGGCGTACAATGAGCAGTTCTTC
CDR3aa: CASNPLAAYNEQFF

len: 15
abundance: .
v_gene: TRBV5-4
d_gene: .
j_gene: TRBJ2-1
CDR3nt: TGTGCCAGCAGCGAAGCACTAGAGGGTAACCATGAGCAGTTCTTC
CDR3aa: CASSEALEGNHEQFF

len: 15
abundance: .
v_gene: TRBV7-3
d_gene: TRBD2
j_gene: TRBJ2-7
CDR3nt: TGTGCCAGCAGCTTAGGAGGCGGGAGGGCCGAAGAGCAGTACTTC
CDR3aa: CASSLGGGRAEEQYF

len: 14
abundance: .
v_gene: TRBV6-6
d_gene: .
j_gene: TRBJ1-1
CDR3nt: TGTGCCAGCAGTTATAAAGGGGGGGACACTGAAGCTTTCTTT
CDR3aa: CASSYKGGDTEAFF

len: 14
abundance: .
v_gene: TRBV6-6
d_gene: .
j_gene: TRBJ1-5
CDR3nt: TGTGCCAGCAGTTGGGAACAGCTCAATCAGCCCCAGCATTTT
CDR3aa: CASSWEQLNQPQHF

len: 13
abundance: few
v_gene: TRBV11-1
d_gene: .
j_gene: TRBJ1-1
CDR3nt: TGTGCCAGCAGCTTAAGAGTTGGCACTGAAGCTTTCTTT
CDR3aa: CASSLRVGTEAFF

len: 13
abundance: .
v_gene: TRBV5-4
d_gene: TRBD1
j_gene: TRBJ1-4
CDR3nt: TGTGCCAGCGGGGGGGGACAGGGAGGAAAACTGTTTTTT
CDR3aa: CASGGGQGGKLFF

len: 14
abundance: .
v_gene: TRBV10-3
d_gene: .
j_gene: TRBJ1-2
CDR3nt: TGTGCCATCAGTGACAGCTTCCTTAACTATGGCTACACCTTC
CDR3aa: CAISDSFLNYGYTF

len: 17
abundance: .
v_gene: TRBV25-1
d_gene: TRBD1
j_gene: TRBJ2-7
CDR3nt: TGTGCCAGCAGTTCCATAGGACAGGCGTCCCTCGCCTACGAGCAGTACTTC
CDR3aa: CASSSIGQASLAYEQYF

len: 14
abundance: few
v_gene: TRBV7-8
d_gene: .
j_gene: TRBJ2-7
CDR3nt: TGTGCCAGCAGCCCCCGTAGGAATCGTCGGGAGCAGTACTTC
CDR3aa: CASSPRRNRREQYF

len: 15
abundance: once
v_gene: TRBV11-2
d_gene: .
j_gene: TRBJ1-2
CDR3nt: TGTGCCAGCAGACCCACCCCGGCGCGTCTCTATGGCTACACCTTC
CDR3aa: CASRPTPARLYGYTF

len: 15
abundance: .
v_gene: TRBV7-6
d_gene: TRBD1
j_gene: TRBJ2-3
CDR3nt: TGTGCCAGCAGCCAAACAGGGGATCCCACAGATACGCAGTATTTT
CDR3aa: CASSQTGDPTDTQYF

len: 12
abundance: .
v_gene: TRBV4-3
d_gene: .
j_gene: TRBJ1-2
CDR3nt: TGCGCCAGCAGCCACCGAACAGGGGGCTACACCTTC
CDR3aa: CASSHRTGGYTF

len: 14
abundance: .
v_gene: TRBV7-6
d_gene: .
j_gene: TRBJ2-7
CDR3nt: TGTGCCAGCAGCCCAAACTCCGGGGACTACGAGCAGTACTTC
CDR3aa: CASSPNSGDYEQYF

len: 16
abundance: .
v_gene: TRBV5-1
d_gene: TRBD1
j_gene: TRBJ2-2
CDR3nt: TGCGCCAGCAGCTCGGGACGGACAGGGGGCGCCGGGGAGCTGTTTTTT
CDR3aa: CASSSGRTGGAGELFF

len: 18
abundance: .
v_gene: TRBV29-1
d_gene: TRBD2
j_gene: TRBJ2-5
CDR3nt: TGCAGCGCTCCGGGACTAGCGGGAGGGCCTCCCACAGTTGAGACCCAGTACTTC
CDR3aa: CSAPGLAGGPPTVETQYF

len: 18
abundance: .
v_gene: TRBV19
d_gene: TRBD2
j_gene: TRBJ2-3
CDR3nt: TGTGCCAGTAGTATTCAGGCGGGGGGGCCCCTGGGCACAGATACGCAGTATTTT
CDR3aa: CASSIQAGGPLGTDTQYF

len: 14
abundance: few
v_gene: TRBV6-5
d_gene: TRBD1
j_gene: TRBJ1-2
CDR3nt: TGTGCCAGCAGTACCCGGACAGGAAGATATGGCTACACCTTC
CDR3aa: CASSTRTGRYGYTF

len: 18
abundance: few
v_gene: TRBV5-4
d_gene: TRBD2
j_gene: TRBJ2-5
CDR3nt: TGTGCCAGCAGCTACAAAACCGGGACTAGCGGGAGCGAAGGGACCCAGTACTTC
CDR3aa: CASSYKTGTSGSEGTQYF

len: 16
abundance: .
v_gene: TRBV7-9
d_gene: .
j_gene: TRBJ2-7
CDR3nt: TGTGCCAGCGGTCTTTTAGGGGGAATTGAGGGGTACGAGCAGTACTTC
CDR3aa: CASGLLGGIEGYEQYF

len: 12
abundance: .
v_gene: TRBV28
d_gene: .
j_gene: TRBJ2-7
CDR3nt: TGTGCCATCTCTCACTCCAAGGACGAGCAGTACTTC
CDR3aa: CAISHSKDEQYF

len: 13
abundance: .
v_gene: TRBV6-5
d_gene: .
j_gene: TRBJ2-7
CDR3nt: TGTGCCAGCAGTTACGTGGGCCACTACGAGCAGTACTTC
CDR3aa: CASSYVGHYEQYF

len: 14
abundance: once
v_gene: TRBV27
d_gene: TRBD1
j_gene: TRBJ1-5
CDR3nt: TGTGCCAGCAGTCCCGGGACAGGGTATCAGCCCCAGCATTTT
CDR3aa: CASSPGTGYQPQHF

len: 13
abundance: .
v_gene: TRBV6-5
d_gene: .
j_gene: TRBJ2-7
CDR3nt: TGTGCCAGCAGGGGGTTCGGTTCCTACGAGCAGTACTTC
CDR3aa: CASRGFGSYEQYF

len: 15
abundance: few
v_gene: TRBV10-2
d_gene: TRBD1
j_gene: TRBJ2-7
CDR3nt: TGCGCCAGCAGTGAGCCCGGGACAGGGTCTTACGAGCAGTACTTC
CDR3aa: CASSEPGTGSYEQYF

len: 14
abundance: .
v_gene: TRBV7-6
d_gene: TRBD1
j_gene: TRBJ1-1
CDR3nt: TGTGCCAGCAGCTTCGGACAGGGGAACACTGAAGCTTTCTTT
CDR3aa: CASSFGQGNTEAFF

len: 11
abundance: .
v_gene: TRBV30
d_gene: .
j_gene: TRBJ2-1
CDR3nt: TGTGCCTGGCTGGATGGTTATGAGCAGTTCTTC
CDR3aa: CAWLDGYEQFF